One T cell receptor beta chain is described in this entry. Its target is not known. Genomic DNA was the PCR template. Multiplex PCR with 30 forward and 13 reverse primers amplified the TCR beta CDR3. TCRdb reprocessed the multiplex PCR reads with MiXCR, giving one entry per CDR3 protein. The sample comprises about 290,000 distinct CDR3 sequences, more than 40% of which are singletons, and approximately 15% rests with the top ten. The source of the sample is a study of type 1 and type 2 diabetes patients. In the study overall: Magnetic bead positive selection isolated CD4+ or CD8+ T cells from PBMCs.

Study outcomes and limitations: Unmatched age and gender across groups might bias interpretation.

Roughly 9.7 milliliters of peripheral blood were collected from each participant. The CDR3 has 16 residues. Germline CDR1 reads LNHDA; CDR2 reads SQIVND (reference sequence). J gave up 0 bases and V 10 bases, and 7 bases lay outside the gene matches. The TCR sequence derives from a young man with type 2 diabetes. The specimen sequenced was peripheral blood mononuclear cells (PBMCs). The genes are TRBV19 and TRBJ1-6; 9 bases agree with TRBD1. Here the CDR3 reads CATRGQGNSYNSPLHF. CDR3 bases: TGTGCCACCCGGGGACAGGGAAACTCCTATAATTCACCCCTCCACTTT.